These 24 T cell receptor beta chains share one sample of origin, sequenced in a study of cytomegalovirus exposure and HLA in healthy donors. Researchers ran the PCR with 60 Vbeta and 13 Jbeta primers. Clones were read by immunoSEQ multiplex PCR, and TCRdb kept only the in-frame ones, dropping some. The sample lists 150,000 to 200,000 clones, under 80% occurring once. Sequences were obtained from PBMCs. The receptors stem from a woman aged 45-59 years in good health and CMV-seropositive.

This chain connects TRBV6-5 to TRBJ1-2, with D perhaps TRBD1 (5 bases). Germline values: CDR1 MNHEY, CDR2 SVGAGI. CDR3 length: 14 amino acids. V shed 6 bases and J shed 4 bases, with 15 bases lying between them. CDR3 in DNA: TGTGCCAGCAGGTCTACAGGATTGGGCTATGGCTACACCTTC. Protein: CASRSTGLGYGYTF.

The V and J genes are TRBV28 and TRBJ2-1, with D perhaps matching TRBD1 (6 bases). The CDR3 has 13 residues. The germline gives CDR1 MDHEN, CDR2 SYDVKM. Trimming took off 1 base at V and 7 bases at J, with 8 bases between the two ends. The CDR3 protein is CASSLFTGNEQFF. In nucleotides, the CDR3 is TGTGCCAGCAGTTTATTCACAGGGAATGAGCAGTTCTTC.

The chain recombines TRBV5-1 with TRBJ2-1; 8 bases align to TRBD2. CDR3 length: 16 amino acids. V was clipped by 0 bases and J by 7 bases; unmatched bases: 9. The germline gives CDR1 SGHRS, CDR2 YFSETQ. CDR3 DNA: TGCGCCAGCAGCTTGGTAGCGGGGTCCCTTCGGAATGAGCAGTTCTTC. It yields the protein CASSLVAGSLRNEQFF.

The chain uses TRBV6-6 and TRBJ2-7; TRBD1 might be the D (6 bases). The V gene lost 6 bases and the J gene lost 0 bases, with 18 bases spanning the gap. The CDR3 runs 16 residues. The germline V gene encodes CDR1 MNHNY and CDR2 SVGAGI (reference sequence). The CDR3 DNA reads TGTGCCAGCAGACGTCCGACAGGTGTAGACTCCTACGAGCAGTACTTC. Translating it yields CASRRPTGVDSYEQYF.

About this clone itself: This sample includes further DNA sequences coding for the same CDR3. V usage is TRBV6-1 and J usage is TRBJ2-3, with 9 bases that match TRBD2. V dropped 1 base and J dropped 9; count of bases not matched to a gene: 11. The CDR3 has 16 amino acids. Per the germline V gene, CDR1 is MNHNS and CDR2 is SASEGT. Here the CDR3 reads CASSEVAGGPDGTQYF. The CDR3 nucleotides read TGTGCCAGCAGTGAAGTTGCGGGGGGGCCGGACGGCACGCAGTATTTT.

With respect to this clone: The sample holds other DNA sequences that translate to the same CDR3. This chain connects TRBV5-1 to TRBJ1-5; 7 bases map to TRBD1. V shed 0 bases, J shed 2 bases, and the junction held 2 bases outside the gene matches. This CDR3 comprises 15 residues. In germline, CDR1 is SGHRS, CDR2 YFSETQ. CDR3 bases: TGCGCCAGCAGCTTGGGTCAGGGGGGCAATCAGCCCCAGCATTTT. The encoded protein is CASSLGQGGNQPQHF.

V and J are TRBV7-6 and TRBJ1-1; tentatively, D is TRBD1 (6 bases). The CDR3 is 16 amino acids. Per germline, CDR1 SGHVS and CDR2 FNYEAQ. Between the trimmed V and J ends, which lost 2 bases and 1 base, there was a span of 14 bases. The CDR3 loop is CASSLSWEQGNTEAFF. CDR3 nucleotides: TGTGCCAGCAGCTTATCCTGGGAACAGGGGAACACTGAAGCTTTCTTT.

The V and J genes are TRBV7-3 and TRBJ2-3, with D tentatively TRBD2 (7 bases). CDR3 size: 15 residues. V gave up 4 bases and J gave up 1 base, with 12 bases separating them. The germline V gene encodes CDR1 SGHTA and CDR2 FQGTGA. CDR3 DNA sequence: TGTGCCAGCAGCTCCCGGGGGGCCCGCACAGATACGCAGTATTTT. It translates to CASSSRGARTDTQYF.

The chain links TRBV29-1 to TRBJ2-2; D perhaps matches TRBD1 (5 bases). Germline V gene lookup returns CDR1 SQVTM and CDR2 ANQGSEA. The V end lost 3 bases, the J end lost 7 bases, and 15 bases lay between the germline ends. The CDR3 totals 14 residues. Here the CDR3 DNA reads TGCAGCGTTGATTCCTTTCAGGGTAACGGGGAGCTGTTTTTT. Protein sequence: CSVDSFQGNGELFF.

The V and J genes are TRBV13 and TRBJ2-7; D is ambiguous. The germline V and J ends were trimmed by 4 bases and 5 bases, with 15 bases remaining between them. The length of the CDR3 is 14 residues. The germline V gene has CDR1 PRHDT and CDR2 FYEKMQ (reference sequence). The CDR3 nucleotides read TGTGCCAGCAGCTCCAAACTCCTTGTACACGAGCAGTACTTC. Translating it yields CASSSKLLVHEQYF. The full variable domain, its missing parts supplied by reference TRBV13 and TRBJ2-7, is AAGVIQSPRHLIKEKRETATLKCYPIPRHDTVYWYQQGPGQDPQFLISFYEKMQSDKGSIPDRFSAQQFSDYHSELNMSSLELGDSALYFCASSSKLLVHEQYFGPGTRLTVT.

The chain combines TRBV23-1 with TRBJ1-1; D remains ambiguous. TRBV23-1 has ORF status, its function being uncertain. The germline V and J ends were trimmed by 0 bases and 4 bases, with 6 bases remaining between them. The CDR3 sequence is 13 residues long. This chain's CDR3 is CASSQSSGTEAFF. The CDR3 bases are TGCGCCAGCAGTCAATCATCCGGCACTGAAGCTTTCTTT.

This clone was detected only a few times. The rearrangement uses TRBV5-1 and TRBJ2-3; 14 nucleotides match TRBD2. The CDR3 is made up of 19 amino acids. V dropped 4 bases and J dropped 3; count of bases not matched to a gene: 13. The germline V gene encodes CDR1 SGHRS and CDR2 YFSETQ. The CDR3 is CASSRSAGTSGGRTDTQYF. DNA of the CDR3: TGCGCCAGCAGCCGGTCAGCCGGGACTAGCGGGGGAAGGACAGATACGCAGTATTTT.

CDR3 region: CAWSVLGTGMAEAFF. In nucleotides, the CDR3 is TGTGCCTGGAGTGTATTAGGGACAGGAATGGCAGAAGCTTTCTTT. The rearrangement uses TRBV30 and TRBJ1-1; 8 bases are a match to TRBD1. There are 15 residues in the CDR3. Trimming cost V 0 bases and J 8 bases; bases outside gene matches: 11. Germline V lookup: CDR1 GTSNPN, CDR2 SVGIG (reference sequence).

The chain carries TRBV2 and TRBJ1-2; 9 nucleotides match TRBD1. The CDR3 is 15 amino acids. Germline trimming cut 6 bases from V and 4 bases from J; bases unmatched to any gene: 9. The germline V gene encodes CDR1 SNHLY and CDR2 FYNNEI. CDR3 protein: CASRDRGIQSYGYTF. CDR3 sequence (DNA): TGTGCCAGCAGGGACAGGGGCATTCAAAGCTATGGCTACACCTTC.

V is TRBV19 and J is TRBJ2-5; TRBD1 agrees at 8 bases. V shed 3 bases, J shed 1 base, and the junction held 4 bases outside the gene matches. Germline V lookup: CDR1 LNHDA, CDR2 SQIVND (reference sequence). CDR3 size: 15 residues. CDR3 loop: CASSMLTGAQETQYF. CDR3 nucleotide sequence: TGTGCCAGTAGTATGTTGACAGGGGCCCAAGAGACCCAGTACTTC. Looking up the rest from reference TRBV19 and TRBJ2-5 gives the full variable domain: DGGITQSPKYLFRKEGQNVTLSCEQNLNHDAMYWYRQDPGQGLRLIYYSQIVNDFQKGDIAEGYSVSREKKESFPLTVTSAQKNPTAFYLCASSMLTGAQETQYFGPGTRLLVL.

This rearrangement joins TRBV10-2 to TRBJ1-4, with a possible D match to TRBD1 (5 bases). The CDR3 is 14 amino acids. Germline V lookup: CDR1 WSHSY, CDR2 SAAADI. V lost 2 bases and J lost 7, with 11 bases in between. CDR3 residues: CASSEGGVREKLFF. As DNA, the CDR3 is TGCGCCAGCAGTGAGGGAGGGGTGCGTGAAAAACTGTTTTTT.

The chain is built from TRBV2 and TRBJ2-7, with TRBD2 matching over 10 bases. The V gene's germline CDR1 is SNHLY and CDR2 FYNNEI. The CDR3 has 15 amino acids. V gave up 6 bases and J gave up 3 bases; unmatched junction bases: 8. This CDR3 is CASRGTSGVYYEQYF. In DNA, the CDR3 is TGTGCCAGCAGGGGAACTAGCGGGGTTTACTACGAGCAGTACTTC. The full variable domain, with the rest looked up from reference TRBV2 and TRBJ2-7, is EPEVTQTPSHQVTQMGQEVILRCVPISNHLYFYWYRQILGQKVEFLVSFYNNEISEKSEIFDDQFSVERPDGSNFTLKIRSTKLEDSAMYFCASRGTSGVYYEQYFGPGTRLTVT.

The chain has TRBV29-1 and TRBJ1-1, with D possibly being TRBD1 (5 bases). V lost 7 bases and J lost 1, with 22 bases in between. CDR1 and CDR2 from the germline V gene are SQVTM and ANQGSEA. CDR3 size: 16 residues. The CDR3 spells CSACTLCSGANTEAFF. The CDR3 DNA reads TGCAGCGCGTGTACCCTTTGTAGTGGGGCGAACACTGAAGCTTTCTTT.

The rearrangement joins TRBV6-5 to TRBJ2-5; 7 nucleotides align to TRBD1. Germline CDR1 reads MNHEY; CDR2 reads SVGAGI. Losses at the gene ends were 6 bases for V and 5 bases for J; bases not matched to a gene: 12. The CDR3 extends over 15 amino acids. CDR3 DNA: TGTGCCAGCAGGGGGATTCACAGGGGCGGGGAGACCCAGTACTTC. Amino acids: CASRGIHRGGETQYF.

Details on this clone: The junction shows a germline mismatch at one end, possibly a read error. This chain joins TRBV7-7 and TRBJ2-4, with 16 positions matching TRBD2. Germline CDR1 SSHAT, CDR2 FNYEAQ (reference sequence). This CDR3 has 19 amino acids. CDR3 bases: TGTGCTAGCAGCTTAACTGGGACTAGCGGGGGGGCAAGGGCGGTCATTCAGTACTTC. Translated, it gives CASSLTGTSGGARAVIQYF.

The chain carries TRBV30 and TRBJ2-3; 10 nucleotides line up with TRBD2. The V gene's germline CDR1 is GTSNPN and CDR2 SVGIG (reference sequence). This CDR3 comprises 15 residues. The V and J ends lost 2 bases and 6 bases, in that order; junction bases with no gene match: 8. The CDR3 coding sequence is TGTGCCTGGAGTATCCCAGCGGGGGGGTCGGATACGCAGTATTTT. Translating gives CAWSIPAGGSDTQYF.

V and J are TRBV5-4 and TRBJ2-3; D call uncertain. V gave up 4 bases and J gave up 2 bases, with 8 bases separating them. CDR1 is SGHNT and CDR2 is YYREEE in the germline V gene (reference sequence). CDR3 length equals 13 residues. Here the CDR3 DNA reads TGTGCCAGCAGCCTGAGACACACAGATACGCAGTATTTT. Amino acids: CASSLRHTDTQYF.

The J gene is TRBJ1-4, the V gene TRBV5-5, with D perhaps TRBD1 (5 bases). V lost 5 bases and J 4 bases, leaving 9 bases between the germline ends. Germline CDR1 SGHKS, CDR2 YYEKEE (reference sequence). The CDR3 has 13 amino acids. CDR3 region: CASRRRGNEKLFF. The CDR3, as DNA: TGTGCCAGCAGAAGGAGGGGTAATGAAAAACTGTTTTTT.

CDR3 nucleotides: TGTGCCAGCAGTCAAAACTCTGGAAACACCATATATTTT. This codes for CASSQNSGNTIYF. The rearrangement links TRBV6-5 to TRBJ1-3; D is unclear. The CDR3 is made up of 13 amino acids. V lost 5 bases, J lost 0 bases, and 5 bases lay in between. The germline gives CDR1 MNHEY, CDR2 SVGAGI.